These 6 T cell receptor beta chains came from one sample sequenced in a study of shared clonotypes between healthy human individuals. Libraries were prepared by immunoSEQ multiplex PCR; TCRdb keeps only in-frame clonotypes and omits some of them. Found here are some 2,500,000 clones, just under 95% of them singletons; the top ten hold 0.3% to 0.4%. Sequencing used naive CD4+ T cells from PBMCs. Noted subset: CD45RA+ positively selected. These receptors all come from a man aged 18 to 29 in good health. Some clones in this sample may be carry-over from other donors' samples.

This clone was detected only once. This sequence joins TRBV11-3 and TRBJ2-3; no definite D call. The CDR3 contains 15 residues. Germline loops: CDR1 SGHNT, CDR2 YENEEA. The V end lost 0 bases, the J end lost 5 bases, and 12 bases lay between the germline ends. In nucleotides, the CDR3 is TGTGCCAGCAGCTTAGATTCCGGGCGCAAAGATACGCAGTATTTT. This encodes CASSLDSGRKDTQYF. The entire variable domain, with the rest obtained from reference TRBV11-3 and TRBJ2-3, is as follows: EAGVVQSPRYKIIEKKQPVAFWCNPISGHNTLYWYLQNLGQGPELLIRYENEEAVDDSQLPKDRFSAERLKGVDSTLKIQPAELGDSAVYLCASSLDSGRKDTQYFGPGTRLTVL.

The chain recombines TRBV7-3 with TRBJ2-2, with 7 bases that match TRBD2. The germline V gene encodes CDR1 SGHTA and CDR2 FQGTGA. CDR3 length: 15 residues. V trimming: 5 bases; J trimming: 2 bases; junction bases outside the gene matches: 5. Here the CDR3 DNA reads TGTGCCAGCAGCCAAGGGAGGGGTAACACCGGGGAGCTGTTTTTT. Translating gives CASSQGRGNTGELFF.

The chain is built from TRBV18 and TRBJ2-3; weak D call: TRBD2 (5 bases). The CDR3 length is 15 residues. The ends were cut back, 2 bases at V and 9 bases at J, with 18 bases in the middle. Looked up from germline, CDR1 is KGHSH and CDR2 is LQKENI. The CDR3: CASSPGEGSGWTQYF. The CDR3, as DNA: TGTGCCAGCTCACCAGGAGAGGGATCGGGGTGGACGCAGTATTTT.

The J gene is TRBJ2-5, the V gene TRBV7-3; D may be TRBD2 (6 bases). Germline V gene lookup returns CDR1 SGHTA and CDR2 FQGTGA. V dropped 3 bases and J dropped 1 base, with 12 bases sitting between them. This CDR3 has 15 amino acids. The DNA for the CDR3 is TGTGCCAGCAGCTTGGAAGCGGGCCCCCAAGAGACCCAGTACTTC. This gives the protein CASSLEAGPQETQYF.

About this clone: The sample contains more than one DNA sequence encoding this CDR3. This chain links TRBV5-4 with TRBJ2-3; D gene ambiguous. The CDR3 extends over 14 amino acids. Per germline, CDR1 SGHNT and CDR2 YYREEE (reference sequence). V was cut by 2 bases and J by 0 bases, with 7 bases left in between. DNA of the CDR3: TGTGCCAGCAGCTTTCAGACTAGCACAGATACGCAGTATTTT. This sequence encodes CASSFQTSTDTQYF.

V gene TRBV19 combines with J gene TRBJ1-5; 8 bases fit TRBD1. Germline assignment: CDR1 LNHDA and CDR2 SQIVND (reference sequence). V shed 9 bases, J shed 1 base, and the junction held 11 bases outside the gene matches. The CDR3 extends over 16 amino acids. This CDR3 is CASLGLQGASNQPQHF. CDR3 coding DNA: TGTGCCAGCTTAGGCCTCCAGGGGGCGAGCAATCAGCCCCAGCATTTT.